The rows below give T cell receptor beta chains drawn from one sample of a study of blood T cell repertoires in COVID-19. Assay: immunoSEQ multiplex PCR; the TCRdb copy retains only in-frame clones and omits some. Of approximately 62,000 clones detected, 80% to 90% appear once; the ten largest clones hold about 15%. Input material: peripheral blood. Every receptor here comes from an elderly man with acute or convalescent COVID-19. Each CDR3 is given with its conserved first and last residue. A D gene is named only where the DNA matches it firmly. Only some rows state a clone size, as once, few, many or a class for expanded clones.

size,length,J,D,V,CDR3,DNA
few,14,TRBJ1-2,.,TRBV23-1,CASGGDDSNYGYTF,TGCGCCAGCGGAGGGGATGATTCTAACTATGGCTACACCTTC
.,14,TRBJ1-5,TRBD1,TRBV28,CASAPGGGNQPQHF,TGTGCCAGCGCCCCAGGGGGCGGAAATCAGCCCCAGCATTTT
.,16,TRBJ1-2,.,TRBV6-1,CASSAPRAGQYYGYTF,TGTGCCAGCAGTGCCCCCAGGGCAGGGCAATACTATGGCTACACCTTC
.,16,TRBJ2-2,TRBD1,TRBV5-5,CASSARTGANTGELFF,TGTGCCAGCAGCGCCCGGACAGGCGCGAACACCGGGGAGCTGTTTTTT
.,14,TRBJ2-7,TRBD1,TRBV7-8,CASSTGQERYEQYF,TGTGCCAGCAGCACCGGACAGGAGAGGTACGAGCAGTACTTC
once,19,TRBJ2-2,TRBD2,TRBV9,CASSVEASGFSWYTGELFF,TGTGCCAGCAGCGTAGAGGCTAGCGGGTTCTCGTGGTACACCGGGGAGCTGTTTTTT
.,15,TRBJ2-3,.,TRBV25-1,CASSGWTVYTDTQYF,TGTGCCAGCAGTGGATGGACAGTGTACACAGATACGCAGTATTTT
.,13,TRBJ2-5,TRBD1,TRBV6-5,CASSPGQGQTQYF,TGTGCCAGCAGCCCCGGACAGGGACAGACCCAGTACTTC
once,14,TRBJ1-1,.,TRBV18,CASSPLTMNTEAFF,TGTGCCAGCTCACCACTAACTATGAACACTGAAGCTTTCTTT
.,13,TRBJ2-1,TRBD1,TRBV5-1,CASSRVQGYEQFF,TGCGCCAGCAGCCGCGTACAGGGGTATGAGCAGTTCTTC
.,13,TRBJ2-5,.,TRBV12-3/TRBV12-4,CASSLGRGETQYF,TGTGCCAGCAGTTTGGGTCGGGGAGAGACCCAGTACTTC
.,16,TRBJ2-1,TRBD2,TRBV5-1,CASSLTAGGSYNEQFF,TGCGCCAGCAGCTTAACAGCGGGGGGCTCCTACAATGAGCAGTTCTTC
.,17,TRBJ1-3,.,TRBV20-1,CSASPEGGRRLGNTIYF,TGCAGTGCTAGTCCGGAGGGGGGGAGGCGACTCGGAAACACCATATATTTT
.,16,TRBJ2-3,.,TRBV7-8,CASSWIMWRGADTQYF,TGTGCCAGCAGTTGGATTATGTGGCGGGGCGCAGATACGCAGTATTTT
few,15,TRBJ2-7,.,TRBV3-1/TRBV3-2,CASSPRGQNSYEQYF,TGTGCCAGCAGCCCTCGAGGGCAAAACTCCTACGAGCAGTACTTC
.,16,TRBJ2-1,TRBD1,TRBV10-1,CASSLVGTGAYNEQFF,TGCGCCAGCAGCCTAGTGGGGACAGGGGCCTACAATGAGCAGTTCTTC
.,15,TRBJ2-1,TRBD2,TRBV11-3,CASSSQRDSYNEQFF,TGTGCCAGCAGCTCTCAGCGGGACTCCTACAATGAGCAGTTCTTC
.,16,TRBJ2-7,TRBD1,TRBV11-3,CASSSRRGQGVYEQYF,TGTGCCAGCAGCTCCCGCCGGGGACAGGGCGTCTACGAGCAGTACTTC
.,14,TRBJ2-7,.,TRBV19,CASSIGRATYEQYF,TGTGCCAGTAGTATCGGCAGGGCCACCTACGAGCAGTACTTC
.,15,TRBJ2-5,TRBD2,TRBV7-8,CASSLEVSGGETQYF,TGTGCCAGCAGCTTAGAGGTTAGCGGGGGAGAGACCCAGTACTTC
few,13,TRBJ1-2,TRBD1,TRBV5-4,CASSLGQGWGYTF,TGTGCCAGCAGCTTGGGACAGGGTTGGGGCTACACCTTC
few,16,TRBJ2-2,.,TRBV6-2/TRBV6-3,CASSYWDTPNTGELFF,TGTGCCAGCAGTTACTGGGACACCCCGAACACCGGGGAGCTGTTTTTT
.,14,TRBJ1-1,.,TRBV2,CASNPDSMNTEAFF,TGTGCCAGCAATCCGGACAGCATGAACACTGAAGCTTTCTTT
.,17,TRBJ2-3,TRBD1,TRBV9,CASSFRDRGQATDTQYF,TGTGCCAGCAGCTTCCGGGACAGGGGGCAGGCGACAGATACGCAGTATTTT
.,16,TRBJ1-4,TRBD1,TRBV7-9,CASSYGQGEGNEKLFF,TGTGCCAGCAGCTACGGACAGGGAGAGGGGAATGAAAAACTGTTTTTT
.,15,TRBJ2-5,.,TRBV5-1,CASSLSGVTQETQYF,TGCGCCAGCAGTTTATCCGGGGTAACTCAAGAGACCCAGTACTTC
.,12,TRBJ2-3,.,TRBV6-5,CASRTTRDTQYF,TGTGCCAGCAGAACTACAAGGGATACGCAGTATTTT
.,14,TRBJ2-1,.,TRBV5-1,CASSLGTGKDEQFF,TGCGCCAGCAGCTTGGGCACAGGGAAAGATGAGCAGTTCTTC
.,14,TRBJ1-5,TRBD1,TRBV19,CASSYGQGGQPQHF,TGTGCCAGTAGTTACGGACAGGGCGGCCAGCCCCAGCATTTT
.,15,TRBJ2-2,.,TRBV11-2,CASSPWAGYPGELFF,TGTGCCAGCAGCCCCTGGGCGGGGTATCCCGGGGAGCTGTTTTTT
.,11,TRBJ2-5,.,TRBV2,CASTFQETQYF,TGTGCCAGCACCTTTCAAGAGACCCAGTACTTC
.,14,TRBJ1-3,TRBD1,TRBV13,CASMNRGIGNTIYF,TGTGCCAGCATGAACAGGGGGATCGGTAACACCATATATTTT